This T cell receptor beta chain derives from a study of CD8+ T cells in alopecia areata. Indicated treatment: oral pan-JAK inhibitor, 5-10 mg twice daily. This CDR3 comprises 15 residues. Germline CDR1 reads SNHLY; CDR2 reads FYNNEI. Trimming took 1 base from V and 0 from J, leaving 10 bases between them. Once RNA had been extracted, it was reverse transcribed into cDNA to act as the sequencing template. The method was immunoSEQ multiplex PCR; TCRdb's version includes in-frame clones alone and lacks a portion of them. Of 130,000 to 150,000 clones listed, around 82% are singletons. The chain uses TRBV2 and TRBJ2-7; D remains ambiguous. The sample in question was CD8+ T cells sorted from blood, obtained at week 4, from a patient treated with tofacitinib. The source of this sequence is a human donor with alopecia areata. The CDR3 DNA sequence: TGTGCCAGCAGTGAAGACAGTAATAGCTCCTACGAGCAGTACTTC. It specifies CASSEDSNSSYEQYF.